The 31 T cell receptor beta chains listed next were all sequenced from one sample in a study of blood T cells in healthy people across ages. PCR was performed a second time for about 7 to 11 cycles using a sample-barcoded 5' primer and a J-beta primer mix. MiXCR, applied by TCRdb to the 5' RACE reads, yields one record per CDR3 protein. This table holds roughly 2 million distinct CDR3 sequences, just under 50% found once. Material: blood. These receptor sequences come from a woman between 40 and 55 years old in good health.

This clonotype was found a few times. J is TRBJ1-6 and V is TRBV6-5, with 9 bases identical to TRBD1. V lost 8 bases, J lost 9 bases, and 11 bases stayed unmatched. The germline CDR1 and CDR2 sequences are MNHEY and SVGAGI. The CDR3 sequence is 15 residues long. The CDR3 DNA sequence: TGTGCCAGCCAGCCGCGGGGACAGGGTGTTTCACCCCTCCACTTT. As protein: CASQPRGQGVSPLHF.

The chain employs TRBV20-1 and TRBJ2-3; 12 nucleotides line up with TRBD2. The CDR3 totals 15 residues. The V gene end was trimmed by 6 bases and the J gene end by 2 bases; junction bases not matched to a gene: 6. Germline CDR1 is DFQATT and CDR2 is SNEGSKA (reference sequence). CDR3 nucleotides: TGCAGTGCCCAGAGACTAGCGGGGGCCACAGATACGCAGTATTTT. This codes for CSAQRLAGATDTQYF.

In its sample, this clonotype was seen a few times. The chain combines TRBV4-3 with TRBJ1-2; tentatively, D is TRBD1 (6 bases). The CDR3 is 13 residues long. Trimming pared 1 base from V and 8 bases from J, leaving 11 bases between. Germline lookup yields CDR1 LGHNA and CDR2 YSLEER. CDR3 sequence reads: CASSQARGGGYTF. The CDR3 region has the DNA TGCGCCAGCAGCCAAGCCAGGGGTGGCGGCTACACCTTC.

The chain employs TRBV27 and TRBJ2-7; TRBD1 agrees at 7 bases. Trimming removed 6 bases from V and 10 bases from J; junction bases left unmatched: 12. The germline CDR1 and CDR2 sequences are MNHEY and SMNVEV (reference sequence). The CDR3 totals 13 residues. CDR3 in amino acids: CASSYGTDGTQYF. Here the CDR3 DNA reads TGTGCCAGCAGCTACGGGACAGATGGAACCCAGTACTTC.

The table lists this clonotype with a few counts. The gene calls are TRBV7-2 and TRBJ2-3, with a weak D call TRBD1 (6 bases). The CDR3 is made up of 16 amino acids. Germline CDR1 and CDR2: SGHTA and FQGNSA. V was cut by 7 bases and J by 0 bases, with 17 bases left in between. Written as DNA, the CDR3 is TGTGCCAGCACCCTCCCGGACAGAACTAGCACAGATACGCAGTATTTT. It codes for CASTLPDRTSTDTQYF.

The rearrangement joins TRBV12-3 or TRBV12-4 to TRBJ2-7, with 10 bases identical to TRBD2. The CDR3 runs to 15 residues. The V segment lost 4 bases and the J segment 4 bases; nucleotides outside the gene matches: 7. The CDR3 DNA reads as TGTGCCAGCAGTTCTTATACTAGCGGGGCATACGAGCAGTACTTC. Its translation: CASSSYTSGAYEQYF.

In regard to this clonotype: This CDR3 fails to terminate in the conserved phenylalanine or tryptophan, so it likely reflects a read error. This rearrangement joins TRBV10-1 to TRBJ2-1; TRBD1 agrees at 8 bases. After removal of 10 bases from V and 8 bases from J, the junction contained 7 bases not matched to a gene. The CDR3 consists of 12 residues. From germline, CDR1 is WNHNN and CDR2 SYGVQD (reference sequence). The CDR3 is CATRKDRDEQFL. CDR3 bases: TGCGCCACCCGAAAGGACAGGGATGAGCAGTTCTTA.

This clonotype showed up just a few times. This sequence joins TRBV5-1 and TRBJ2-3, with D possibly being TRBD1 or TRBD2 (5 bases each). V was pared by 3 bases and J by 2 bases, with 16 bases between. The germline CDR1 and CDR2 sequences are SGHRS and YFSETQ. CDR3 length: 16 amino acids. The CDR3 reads CASSSSREGNTDTQYF. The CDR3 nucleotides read TGCGCCAGCAGCTCATCTCGCGAGGGGAACACAGATACGCAGTATTTT.

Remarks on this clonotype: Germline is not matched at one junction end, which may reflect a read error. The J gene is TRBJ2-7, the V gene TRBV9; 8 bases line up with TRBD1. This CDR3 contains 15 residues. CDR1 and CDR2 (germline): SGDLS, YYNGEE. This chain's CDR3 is CASGVAGGAAYEQYF. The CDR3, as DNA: TGTGCCAGCGGCGTAGCAGGGGGCGCCGCCTACGAGCAGTACTTC.

CDR3 nucleotides: TGTGCCAGCAGACGGACAGGGGCGCAATACAATGAGCAGTACTTC. Translating it yields CASRRTGAQYNEQYF. The chain joins TRBV7-8 to TRBJ2-1; 9 positions match TRBD1. The J call is in doubt because the DNA end fits TRBJ2-7 better. CDR1 is SGHVS and CDR2 is FQNEAQ in the germline V gene. CDR3 length: 15 residues.

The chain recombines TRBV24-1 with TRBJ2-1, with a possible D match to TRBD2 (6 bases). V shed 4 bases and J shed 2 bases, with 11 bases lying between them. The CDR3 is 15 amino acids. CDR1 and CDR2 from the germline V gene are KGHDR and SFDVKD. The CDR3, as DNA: TGTGCCACCAGTGACGTGGGGGGAGCCTACAATGAGCAGTTCTTC. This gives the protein CATSDVGGAYNEQFF.

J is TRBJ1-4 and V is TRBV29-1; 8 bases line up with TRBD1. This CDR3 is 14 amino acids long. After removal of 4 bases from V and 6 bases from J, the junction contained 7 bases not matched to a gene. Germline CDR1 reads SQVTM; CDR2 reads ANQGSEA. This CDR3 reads CSVGSQDRDEKLFF. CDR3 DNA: TGCAGCGTTGGTTCTCAGGACAGGGATGAAAAACTGTTTTTT.

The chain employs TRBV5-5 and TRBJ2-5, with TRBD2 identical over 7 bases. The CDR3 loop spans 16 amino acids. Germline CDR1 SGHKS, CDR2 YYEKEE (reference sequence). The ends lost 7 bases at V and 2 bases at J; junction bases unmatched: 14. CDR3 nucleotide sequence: TGTGCCAGCGGGGGGACTACCCACGTTGGGCAAGAGACCCAGTACTTC. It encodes CASGGTTHVGQETQYF.

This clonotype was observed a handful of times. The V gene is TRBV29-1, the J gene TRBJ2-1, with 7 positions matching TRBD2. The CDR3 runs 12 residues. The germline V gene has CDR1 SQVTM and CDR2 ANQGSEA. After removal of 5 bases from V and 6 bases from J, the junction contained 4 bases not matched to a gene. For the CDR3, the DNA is TGCAGCGTTCGCGGACTAGGCAATGAGCAGTTCTTC. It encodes CSVRGLGNEQFF.

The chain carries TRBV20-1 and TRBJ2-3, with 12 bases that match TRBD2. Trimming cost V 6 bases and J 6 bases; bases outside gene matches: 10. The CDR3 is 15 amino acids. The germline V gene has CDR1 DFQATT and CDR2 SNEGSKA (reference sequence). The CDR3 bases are TGCAGTGCCGGACTAGCGGGAATTAAAACGGATACGCAGTATTTT. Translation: CSAGLAGIKTDTQYF.

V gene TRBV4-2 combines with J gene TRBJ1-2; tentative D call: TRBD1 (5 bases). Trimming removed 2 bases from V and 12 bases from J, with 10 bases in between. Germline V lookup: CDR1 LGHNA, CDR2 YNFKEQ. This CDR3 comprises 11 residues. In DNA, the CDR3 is TGTGCCAGCAGCCAATTTTCGGGGCACACCTTC. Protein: CASSQFSGHTF.

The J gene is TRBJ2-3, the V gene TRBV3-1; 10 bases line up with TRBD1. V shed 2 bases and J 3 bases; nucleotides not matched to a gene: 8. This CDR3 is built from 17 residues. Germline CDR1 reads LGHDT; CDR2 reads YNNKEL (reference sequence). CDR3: CASSQFVGTGVTDTQYF. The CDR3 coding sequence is TGTGCCAGCAGCCAATTCGTCGGGACAGGGGTGACAGATACGCAGTATTTT.

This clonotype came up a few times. Here the CDR3 DNA reads TGCGCCAGCAGCCAAAACAGGGTTGGGCGCTATGGCTACACCTTC. Translating gives CASSQNRVGRYGYTF. The chain couples TRBV4-3 to TRBJ1-2; possibly TRBD1 for D (6 bases). Germline V gene sequence: CDR1 LGHNA, CDR2 YSLEER. V shed 2 bases and J shed 4 bases, with 14 bases lying between them. This CDR3 comprises 15 residues.

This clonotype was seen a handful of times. In DNA, the CDR3 is TGTGCCAGCAGCGGGGACAGGGGGCTGTATGGCTACACCTTC. This gives the protein CASSGDRGLYGYTF. The genes are TRBV7-9 and TRBJ1-2; TRBD1 aligns across 12 bases. From germline, CDR1 is SEHNR and CDR2 FQNEAQ (reference sequence). The CDR3 is 14 residues long. V dropped 5 bases and J dropped 5; count of bases not matched to a gene: 3.

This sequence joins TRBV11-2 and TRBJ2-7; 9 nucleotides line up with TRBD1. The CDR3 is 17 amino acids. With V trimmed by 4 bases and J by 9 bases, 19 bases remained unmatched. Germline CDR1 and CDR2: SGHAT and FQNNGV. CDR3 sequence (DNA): TGTGCCAGCAGCTACCGCTCCCCCGGGACAGGGAGCCACGTGCAGTACTTC. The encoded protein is CASSYRSPGTGSHVQYF.

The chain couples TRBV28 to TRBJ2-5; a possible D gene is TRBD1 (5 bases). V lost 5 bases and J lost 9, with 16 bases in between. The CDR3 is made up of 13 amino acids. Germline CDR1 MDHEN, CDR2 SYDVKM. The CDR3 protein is CASSVRQGGPQYF. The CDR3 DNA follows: TGTGCCAGCAGTGTTCGGCAGGGTGGACCCCAGTACTTC.

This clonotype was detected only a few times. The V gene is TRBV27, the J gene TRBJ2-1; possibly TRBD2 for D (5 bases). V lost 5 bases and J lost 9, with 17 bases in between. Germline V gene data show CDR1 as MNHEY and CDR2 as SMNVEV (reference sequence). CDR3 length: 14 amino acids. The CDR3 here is CASSPSLSGGEQFF. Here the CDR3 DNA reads TGTGCCAGCAGTCCGAGTCTATCCGGAGGTGAGCAGTTCTTC.

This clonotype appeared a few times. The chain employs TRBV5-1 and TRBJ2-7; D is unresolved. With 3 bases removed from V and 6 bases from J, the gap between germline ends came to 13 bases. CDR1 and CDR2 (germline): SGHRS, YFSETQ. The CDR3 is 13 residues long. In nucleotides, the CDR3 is TGCGCCAGCAGCTACAGTCCACCAGGCGAGCAGTACTTC. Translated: CASSYSPPGEQYF.

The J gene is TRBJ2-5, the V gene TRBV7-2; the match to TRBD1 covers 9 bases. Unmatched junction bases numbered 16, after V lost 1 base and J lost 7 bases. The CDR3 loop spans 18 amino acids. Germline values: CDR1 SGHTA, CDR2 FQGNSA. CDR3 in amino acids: CASSLVGRLTGGSGTQYF. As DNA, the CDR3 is TGTGCCAGCAGCTTAGTAGGGAGACTAACAGGGGGCTCGGGGACCCAGTACTTC.

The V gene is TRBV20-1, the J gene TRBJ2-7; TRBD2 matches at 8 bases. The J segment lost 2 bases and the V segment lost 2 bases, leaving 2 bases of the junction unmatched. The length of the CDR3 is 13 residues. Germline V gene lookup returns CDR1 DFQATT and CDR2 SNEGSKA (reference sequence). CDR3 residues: CSARRGLAYEQYF. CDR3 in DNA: TGCAGTGCTAGAAGGGGACTAGCCTACGAGCAGTACTTC.

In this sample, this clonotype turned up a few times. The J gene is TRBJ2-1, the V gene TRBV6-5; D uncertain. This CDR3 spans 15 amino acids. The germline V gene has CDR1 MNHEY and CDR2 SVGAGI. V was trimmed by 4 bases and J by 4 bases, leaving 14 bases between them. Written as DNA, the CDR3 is TGTGCCAGCAGTTCTGACCGATCTAGGTACAATGAGCAGTTCTTC. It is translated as CASSSDRSRYNEQFF.

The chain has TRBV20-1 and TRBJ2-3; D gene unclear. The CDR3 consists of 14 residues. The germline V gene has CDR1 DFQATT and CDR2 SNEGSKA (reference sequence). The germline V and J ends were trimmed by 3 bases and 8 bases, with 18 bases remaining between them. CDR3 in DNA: TGCAGTGCTAGGATCCAGCTAGGCGTCGCTACGCAGTATTTT. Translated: CSARIQLGVATQYF.

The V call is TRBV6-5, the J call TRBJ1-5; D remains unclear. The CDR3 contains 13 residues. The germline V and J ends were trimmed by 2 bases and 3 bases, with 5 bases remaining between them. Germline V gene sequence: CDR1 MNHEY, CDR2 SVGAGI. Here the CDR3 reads CASSYDHNQPQHF. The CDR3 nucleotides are TGTGCCAGCAGTTACGACCACAATCAGCCCCAGCATTTT.

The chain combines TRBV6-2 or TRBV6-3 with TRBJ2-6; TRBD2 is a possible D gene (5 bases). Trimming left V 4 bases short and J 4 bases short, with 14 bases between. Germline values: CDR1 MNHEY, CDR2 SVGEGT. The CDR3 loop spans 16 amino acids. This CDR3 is CASSFSASGGANVLTF. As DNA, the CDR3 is TGTGCCAGCAGTTTTTCCGCCTCGGGAGGGGCCAACGTCCTGACTTTC.

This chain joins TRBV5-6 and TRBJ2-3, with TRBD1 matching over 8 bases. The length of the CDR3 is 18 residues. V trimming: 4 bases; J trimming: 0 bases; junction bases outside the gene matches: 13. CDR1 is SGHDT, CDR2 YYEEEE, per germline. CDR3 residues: CASSPLTPGGPSTDTQYF. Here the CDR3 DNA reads TGTGCCAGCAGCCCACTGACCCCAGGGGGCCCTAGCACAGATACGCAGTATTTT.

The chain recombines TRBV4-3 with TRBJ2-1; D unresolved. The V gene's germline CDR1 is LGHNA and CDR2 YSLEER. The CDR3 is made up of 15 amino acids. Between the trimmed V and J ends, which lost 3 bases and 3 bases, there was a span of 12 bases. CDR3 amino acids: CASSQESADYNEQFF. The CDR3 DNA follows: TGCGCCAGCAGCCAGGAGTCGGCGGACTACAATGAGCAGTTCTTC.